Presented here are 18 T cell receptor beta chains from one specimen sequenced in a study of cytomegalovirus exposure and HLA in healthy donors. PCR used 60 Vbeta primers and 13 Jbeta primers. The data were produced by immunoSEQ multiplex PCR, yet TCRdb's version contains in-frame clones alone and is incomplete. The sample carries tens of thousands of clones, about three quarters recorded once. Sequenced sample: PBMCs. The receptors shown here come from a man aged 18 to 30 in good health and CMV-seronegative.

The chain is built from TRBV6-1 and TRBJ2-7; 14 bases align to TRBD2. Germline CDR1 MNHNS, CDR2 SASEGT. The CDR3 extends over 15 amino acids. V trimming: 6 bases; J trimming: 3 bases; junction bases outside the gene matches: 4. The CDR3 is CASSYGTSGSYEQYF. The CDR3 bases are TGTGCCAGCAGCTATGGGACTAGCGGGAGCTACGAGCAGTACTTC.

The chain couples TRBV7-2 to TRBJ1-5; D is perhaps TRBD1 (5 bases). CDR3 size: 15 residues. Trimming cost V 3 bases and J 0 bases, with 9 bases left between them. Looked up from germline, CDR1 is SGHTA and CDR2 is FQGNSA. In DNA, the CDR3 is TGTGCCAGCAGCTTGACAGAATATAGCAATCAGCCCCAGCATTTT. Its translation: CASSLTEYSNQPQHF.

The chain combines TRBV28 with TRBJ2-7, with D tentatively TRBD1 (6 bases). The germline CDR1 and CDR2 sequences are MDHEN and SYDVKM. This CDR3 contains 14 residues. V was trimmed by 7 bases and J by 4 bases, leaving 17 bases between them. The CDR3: CASNRQGQGYEQYF. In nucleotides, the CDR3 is TGTGCCAGCAACCGACAAGGCCAGGGGTACGAGCAGTACTTC.

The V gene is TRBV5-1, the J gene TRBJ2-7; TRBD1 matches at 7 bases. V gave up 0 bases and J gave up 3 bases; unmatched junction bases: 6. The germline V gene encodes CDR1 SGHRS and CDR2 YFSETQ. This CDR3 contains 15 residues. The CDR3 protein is CASSLVRGLNYEQYF. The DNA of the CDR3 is TGCGCCAGCAGCTTGGTGAGGGGGCTTAACTACGAGCAGTACTTC.

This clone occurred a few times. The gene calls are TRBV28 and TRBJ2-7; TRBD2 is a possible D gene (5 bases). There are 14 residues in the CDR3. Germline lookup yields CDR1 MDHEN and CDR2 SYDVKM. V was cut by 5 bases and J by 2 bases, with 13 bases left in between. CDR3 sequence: CASSRRGDPYEQYF. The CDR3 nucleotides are TGTGCCAGCAGTCGACGGGGAGACCCCTACGAGCAGTACTTC.

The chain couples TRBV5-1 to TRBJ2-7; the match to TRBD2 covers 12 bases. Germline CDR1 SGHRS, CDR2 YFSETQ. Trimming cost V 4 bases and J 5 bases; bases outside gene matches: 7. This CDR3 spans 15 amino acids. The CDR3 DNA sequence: TGCGCCAGCAGCGTCCGGACTAGCGGGACGAACGAGCAGTACTTC. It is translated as CASSVRTSGTNEQYF.

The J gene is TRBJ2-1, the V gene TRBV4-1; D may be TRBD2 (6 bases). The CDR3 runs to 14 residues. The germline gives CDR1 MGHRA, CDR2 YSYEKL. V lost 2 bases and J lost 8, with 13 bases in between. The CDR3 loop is CASSQLQPSDEQFF. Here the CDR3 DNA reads TGCGCCAGCAGCCAACTGCAACCTAGCGATGAGCAGTTCTTC.

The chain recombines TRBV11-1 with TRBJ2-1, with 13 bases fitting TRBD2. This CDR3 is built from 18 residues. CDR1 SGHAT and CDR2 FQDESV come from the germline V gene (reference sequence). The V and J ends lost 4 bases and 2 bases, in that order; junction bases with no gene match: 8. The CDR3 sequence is CASSSTPGTSGAYNEQFF. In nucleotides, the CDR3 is TGTGCCAGCAGCTCAACTCCCGGGACTAGCGGGGCCTACAATGAGCAGTTCTTC.

CDR3 loop: CASSFTGGGIHGYTF. For the CDR3, the DNA is TGTGCCAGCAGCTTTACGGGGGGAGGGATCCATGGCTACACCTTC. The chain links TRBV11-2 to TRBJ1-2; D might be TRBD1 (5 bases). V lost 3 bases and J lost 6, with 17 bases in between. CDR1 and CDR2 (germline): SGHAT, FQNNGV. This CDR3 spans 15 amino acids.

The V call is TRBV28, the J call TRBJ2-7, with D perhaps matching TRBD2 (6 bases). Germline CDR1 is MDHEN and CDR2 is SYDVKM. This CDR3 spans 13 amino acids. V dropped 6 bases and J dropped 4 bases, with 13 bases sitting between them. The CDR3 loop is CASRGTREYEQYF. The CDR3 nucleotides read TGTGCCAGCAGGGGGACTCGGGAGTACGAGCAGTACTTC.

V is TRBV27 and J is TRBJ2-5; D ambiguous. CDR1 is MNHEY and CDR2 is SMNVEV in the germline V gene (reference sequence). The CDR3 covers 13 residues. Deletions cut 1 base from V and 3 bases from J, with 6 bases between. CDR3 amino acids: CASSLWAKETQYF. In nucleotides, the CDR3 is TGTGCCAGCAGTTTATGGGCAAAAGAGACCCAGTACTTC.

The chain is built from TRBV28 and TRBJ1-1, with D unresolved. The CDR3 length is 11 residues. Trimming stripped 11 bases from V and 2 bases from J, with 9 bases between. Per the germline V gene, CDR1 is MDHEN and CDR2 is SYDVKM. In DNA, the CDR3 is TGTGCCCTCCGGGATAACACTGAAGCTTTCTTT. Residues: CALRDNTEAFF.

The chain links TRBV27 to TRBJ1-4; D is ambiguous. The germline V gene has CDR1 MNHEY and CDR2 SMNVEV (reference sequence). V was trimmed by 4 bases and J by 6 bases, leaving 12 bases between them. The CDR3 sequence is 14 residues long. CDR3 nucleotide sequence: TGTGCCAGCAGTTACCGGGATGGGTATGAAAAACTGTTTTTT. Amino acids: CASSYRDGYEKLFF.

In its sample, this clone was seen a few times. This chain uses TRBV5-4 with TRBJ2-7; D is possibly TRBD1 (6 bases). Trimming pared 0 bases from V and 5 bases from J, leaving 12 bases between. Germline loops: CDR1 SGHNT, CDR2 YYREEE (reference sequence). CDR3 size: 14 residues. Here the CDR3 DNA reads TGTGCCAGCAGCTTGGACGGGACAACCCACGAGCAGTACTTC. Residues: CASSLDGTTHEQYF.

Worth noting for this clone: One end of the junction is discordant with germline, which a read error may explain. CDR3 in DNA: TGTGTCAGCACCACTGAGGGCCAGAGTTTCTCTGGGGCCAACGTCCTGACTTTC. It codes for CVSTTEGQSFSGANVLTF. V gene TRBV11-2 combines with J gene TRBJ2-6; D perhaps matches TRBD2 (5 bases). Germline CDR1 and CDR2: SGHAT and FQNNGV. The CDR3 contains 18 residues.

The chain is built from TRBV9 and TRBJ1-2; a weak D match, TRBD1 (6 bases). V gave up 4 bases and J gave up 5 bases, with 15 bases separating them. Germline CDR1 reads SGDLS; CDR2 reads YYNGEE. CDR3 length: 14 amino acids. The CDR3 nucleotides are TGTGCCAGCAGCCCCAGCACAGGGCAATATGGCTACACCTTC. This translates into CASSPSTGQYGYTF.

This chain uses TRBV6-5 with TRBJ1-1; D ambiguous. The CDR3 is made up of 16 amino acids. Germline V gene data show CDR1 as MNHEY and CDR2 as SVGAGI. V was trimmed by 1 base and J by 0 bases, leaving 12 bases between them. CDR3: CASSYYSAGLNTEAFF. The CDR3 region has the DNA TGTGCCAGCAGTTACTACTCCGCAGGTTTGAACACTGAAGCTTTCTTT.

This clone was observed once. DNA of the CDR3: TGTGCCAGCAGTATCGGGGGGGATCAGCCCCAGCATTTT. It yields the protein CASSIGGDQPQHF. This sequence joins TRBV7-2 and TRBJ1-5; tentatively, D is TRBD1 (5 bases). Germline V gene data show CDR1 as SGHTA and CDR2 as FQGNSA. Trimming pared 6 bases from V and 5 bases from J, leaving 11 bases between. CDR3 size: 13 residues.